The present T cell receptor (beta chain) was sequenced within a study of T cells after yellow fever vaccination. Study findings and constraints: Most primary-vaccination clones recurred post-booster (around 95% CD4, around 86% CD8). Clonotypes shared by both compartments, CD4 and CD8, made up a small share. When the response was secondary, it was weaker but reached its peak faster, day 5 versus 15.

For this clonotype: Its specificity is unknown.

Deletions cut 3 bases from V and 3 bases from J, with 8 bases between. The CDR3 covers 13 residues. Germline CDR1 SGDLS, CDR2 YYNGEE. UMIs were added to TCR cDNA along with a universal primer site when it was made by 5'RACE template switching. TCRdb re-called the 5' RACE reads with MiXCR, one entry per CDR3 protein. Of under 100,000 distinct CDR3 sequences listed, under 7% are singletons. Sequences were derived from CD8+ T cells sorted from PBMCs, sampled 10 days after the yellow fever booster vaccination. The clonotype originates from a man aged 18 to 29 who received the YFV17D yellow fever vaccine. The V gene is TRBV9, the J gene TRBJ2-3, with D maybe TRBD1 (5 bases). CDR3 coding DNA: TGTGCCAGCAGCGCTACAGGTACAGATACGCAGTATTTT. Its protein is CASSATGTDTQYF.